Listed below are T cell receptor beta chains from one sample, sequenced in a study of cytomegalovirus exposure and HLA in healthy donors. TCRdb keeps only in-frame clones here, not all; method: immunoSEQ multiplex PCR. The sample contains 160,000 or so clones, around 78% of which appear only once. Sequencing input: PBMCs. These receptors originate from a woman aged 40 to 55 in good health and CMV-seropositive. The CDR3 runs from the conserved cysteine through the conserved F or W. Each record gives: CDR3 DNA, CDR3 protein, clone size, V gene, D gene, J gene. A D gene is named only where the DNA matches it firmly. For some rows the clone size is stated as once, few or many, or as a class when expanded; others skip it.

CDR3 DNA: TGTGCCAGCAGTGCTTGGCGACAGGGTGATGATGGCTACACCTTC
CDR3 protein: CASSAWRQGDDGYTF
clone size: -
V gene: TRBV6-1
D gene: TRBD1
J gene: TRBJ1-2

CDR3 DNA: TGTGCCATCAGTGAGTTGAGGGACAGCGCCTATGGCTACACCTTC
CDR3 protein: CAISELRDSAYGYTF
clone size: -
V gene: TRBV10-3
D gene: TRBD1
J gene: TRBJ1-2

CDR3 DNA: TGTGCCAGCAGCTTAGAAAGTTCTCGGACAGGGGGCGACGAGCAGTACTTC
CDR3 protein: CASSLESSRTGGDEQYF
clone size: few
V gene: TRBV13
D gene: TRBD1
J gene: TRBJ2-7

CDR3 DNA: TGTGCCAGTAGTACGGGCGGGGGTAATGAAAAACTGTTTTTT
CDR3 protein: CASSTGGGNEKLFF
clone size: -
V gene: TRBV19
D gene: -
J gene: TRBJ1-4

CDR3 DNA: TGTTCCAGCAGCTTAGGCACGAGCTTCTCCTACGAGCAGTACTTC
CDR3 protein: CSSSLGTSFSYEQYF
clone size: -
V gene: TRBV7-9
D gene: -
J gene: TRBJ2-7

CDR3 DNA: TGTGCCAGCAGTTACTCGAGGGTGTCCCCTGAAGGCTACACCTTC
CDR3 protein: CASSYSRVSPEGYTF
clone size: -
V gene: TRBV6-6
D gene: -
J gene: TRBJ1-2

CDR3 DNA: TGTGCCAGCAGGGGGAGGTCCAACTATGGCTACACCTTC
CDR3 protein: CASRGRSNYGYTF
clone size: once
V gene: TRBV6-6
D gene: -
J gene: TRBJ1-2

CDR3 DNA: TGTGCCAGCAGACTAGCCTCGAGCACCGGGGAGCTGTTTTTT
CDR3 protein: CASRLASSTGELFF
clone size: -
V gene: TRBV9
D gene: -
J gene: TRBJ2-2

CDR3 DNA: TGTGCCAGCTCACTCTTGGACAGGACGCAGTATTTT
CDR3 protein: CASSLLDRTQYF
clone size: -
V gene: TRBV18
D gene: TRBD1
J gene: TRBJ2-3

CDR3 DNA: TGTGCCAGCAGTTCCCGATATTCGACAGTTTCAACTAATGAAAAACTGTTTTTT
CDR3 protein: CASSSRYSTVSTNEKLFF
clone size: -
V gene: TRBV28
D gene: -
J gene: TRBJ1-4

CDR3 DNA: TGTGCCAGCAGCTTGAGTCCCAACCAGGGGCAGTACTTC
CDR3 protein: CASSLSPNQGQYF
clone size: once
V gene: TRBV5-4
D gene: -
J gene: TRBJ2-7

CDR3 DNA: TGTGCCAGCAGCTCCAGCGGGGCTACGACCCAGTACTTC
CDR3 protein: CASSSSGATTQYF
clone size: -
V gene: TRBV5-5
D gene: TRBD2
J gene: TRBJ2-5

CDR3 DNA: TGTGCCAGCAGCACCAACTACCGACCGAACACCGGGGAGCTGTTTTTT
CDR3 protein: CASSTNYRPNTGELFF
clone size: -
V gene: TRBV5-4
D gene: -
J gene: TRBJ2-2

CDR3 DNA: TGTGCCAGCAGCCCCAGCCCGGGGGGCTCCTACGAGCAGTACTTC
CDR3 protein: CASSPSPGGSYEQYF
clone size: -
V gene: TRBV27
D gene: TRBD2
J gene: TRBJ2-7

CDR3 DNA: TGTGCAAGTCGCTCAGATACAGCGGGGCGGCATGAGCAGTTCTTC
CDR3 protein: CASRSDTAGRHEQFF
clone size: once
V gene: TRBV12-2
D gene: -
J gene: TRBJ2-1

CDR3 DNA: TGTGCCAGCACGAGACAGGGGGCTTTTGAGCAGTTCTTC
CDR3 protein: CASTRQGAFEQFF
clone size: -
V gene: TRBV6-5
D gene: TRBD1
J gene: TRBJ2-1

CDR3 DNA: TGTGCCAGCAGTAAAGGGTTCAGGGATAAGACTGAAGCTTTCTTT
CDR3 protein: CASSKGFRDKTEAFF
clone size: few
V gene: TRBV9
D gene: -
J gene: TRBJ1-1

CDR3 DNA: TGTGCCAGTAGTCCGGGACAGGGGACGCCCCAGCATTTT
CDR3 protein: CASSPGQGTPQHF
clone size: -
V gene: TRBV19
D gene: TRBD1
J gene: TRBJ1-5

CDR3 DNA: TGTGCCAGCAGCTTTCAAGCGGGGGTAAACAATGAGCAGTTCTTC
CDR3 protein: CASSFQAGVNNEQFF
clone size: -
V gene: TRBV11-2
D gene: TRBD2
J gene: TRBJ2-1

CDR3 DNA: TGCGCCAGCACTTCAGGGGTGGATCAGCCCCAGCATTTT
CDR3 protein: CASTSGVDQPQHF
clone size: -
V gene: TRBV10-1
D gene: -
J gene: TRBJ1-5

CDR3 DNA: TGTGCCAGCAGCGCCCGGGACAGTGTGTCGGCCACTGAAGCTTTCTTT
CDR3 protein: CASSARDSVSATEAFF
clone size: -
V gene: TRBV9
D gene: TRBD1
J gene: TRBJ1-1

CDR3 DNA: TGTGCCAGCAGCTTGTCAGGGCATCTCGGTCAGCCCCAGCATTTT
CDR3 protein: CASSLSGHLGQPQHF
clone size: -
V gene: TRBV7-2
D gene: -
J gene: TRBJ1-5

CDR3 DNA: TGTGCCAGCACGTTTAGGGGGACCGGGGAGCTGTTTTTT
CDR3 protein: CASTFRGTGELFF
clone size: few
V gene: TRBV11-2
D gene: -
J gene: TRBJ2-2

CDR3 DNA: TGTGCCACACGACAGGTTGAAGGCTACACCTTC
CDR3 protein: CATRQVEGYTF
clone size: few
V gene: TRBV6-1
D gene: -
J gene: TRBJ1-2

CDR3 DNA: TGTGCCAGCAGTGAAGGGAGCCTCGCTGAAGCTTTCTTT
CDR3 protein: CASSEGSLAEAFF
clone size: few
V gene: TRBV6-1
D gene: -
J gene: TRBJ1-1

CDR3 DNA: TGTGCCAGCAGCTCCGACAGGGGTTCCTACACCTTC
CDR3 protein: CASSSDRGSYTF
clone size: -
V gene: TRBV7-3
D gene: TRBD1
J gene: TRBJ1-2

CDR3 DNA: TGTGCCAGCAGCCCTGAGGGGACTAGCTGGGGAGATACGCAGTATTTT
CDR3 protein: CASSPEGTSWGDTQYF
clone size: -
V gene: TRBV7-2
D gene: TRBD2
J gene: TRBJ2-3

CDR3 DNA: TGTGCCAGCAGTGAATTCGGGGTTAGCAATCAGCCCCAGCATTTT
CDR3 protein: CASSEFGVSNQPQHF
clone size: -
V gene: TRBV2
D gene: -
J gene: TRBJ1-5

CDR3 DNA: TGTGCCAGCACCATAAGACAGGGTCGGTCCACTGAAGCTTTCTTT
CDR3 protein: CASTIRQGRSTEAFF
clone size: -
V gene: TRBV28
D gene: TRBD1
J gene: TRBJ1-1

CDR3 DNA: TGTGCCAGCAGCCCCCACGCCGTTGGCTCTGGGGCCAACGGCCTGACTTTC
CDR3 protein: CASSPHAVGSGANGLTF
clone size: -
V gene: TRBV9
D gene: -
J gene: TRBJ2-6

CDR3 DNA: TGTGCCAGCAGCCCCCAAGCTGCAACTAATGAAAAACTGTTTTTT
CDR3 protein: CASSPQAATNEKLFF
clone size: -
V gene: TRBV5-8
D gene: -
J gene: TRBJ1-4

CDR3 DNA: TGTGCCAGCAGTTTAGACAGTTTCTATAATTCACCCCTCCACTTT
CDR3 protein: CASSLDSFYNSPLHF
clone size: -
V gene: TRBV27
D gene: -
J gene: TRBJ1-6

CDR3 DNA: TGTGCCAGCTCATATCAGATGAACACTGAAGCTTTCTTT
CDR3 protein: CASSYQMNTEAFF
clone size: -
V gene: TRBV18
D gene: -
J gene: TRBJ1-1

CDR3 DNA: TGCGCCAGCGGGACAGGGACAATGAACACTGAAGCTTTCTTT
CDR3 protein: CASGTGTMNTEAFF
clone size: -
V gene: TRBV5-1
D gene: TRBD1
J gene: TRBJ1-1

CDR3 DNA: TGTGCCAGCAGAAATTCACAGGGGGCATACAATGAGCAGTTCTTC
CDR3 protein: CASRNSQGAYNEQFF
clone size: few
V gene: TRBV11-1
D gene: TRBD1
J gene: TRBJ2-1

CDR3 DNA: TGTGCCAGCAGCTTGGGTCGCCGGGACTATGGCTACACCTTC
CDR3 protein: CASSLGRRDYGYTF
clone size: -
V gene: TRBV5-6
D gene: -
J gene: TRBJ1-2